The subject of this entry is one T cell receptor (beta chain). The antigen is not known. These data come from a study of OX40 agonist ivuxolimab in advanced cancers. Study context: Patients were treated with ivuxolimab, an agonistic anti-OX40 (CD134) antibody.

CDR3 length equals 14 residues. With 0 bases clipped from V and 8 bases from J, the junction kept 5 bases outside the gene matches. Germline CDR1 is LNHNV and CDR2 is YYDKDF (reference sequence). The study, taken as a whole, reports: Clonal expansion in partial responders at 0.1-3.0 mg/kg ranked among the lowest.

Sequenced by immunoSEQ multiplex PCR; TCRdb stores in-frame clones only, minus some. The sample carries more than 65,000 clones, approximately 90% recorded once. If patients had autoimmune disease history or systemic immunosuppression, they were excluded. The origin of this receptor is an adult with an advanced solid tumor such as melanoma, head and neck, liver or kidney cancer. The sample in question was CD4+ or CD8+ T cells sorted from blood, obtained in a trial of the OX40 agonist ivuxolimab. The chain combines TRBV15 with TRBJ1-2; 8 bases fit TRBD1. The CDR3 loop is CATSRDAGGAGYTF. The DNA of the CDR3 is TGTGCCACCAGCAGAGATGCAGGGGGCGCCGGCTACACCTTC.